This TCR beta chain stems from a study of blood T cell repertoires in COVID-19. The table lists this clone with a count of one. The CDR3 contains 14 residues. The germline gives CDR1 SGDLS, CDR2 YYNGEE. The V end was cut by 4 bases, the J end by 8 bases, with 18 bases between. Profiling relied on immunoSEQ multiplex PCR, and the TCRdb table lists in-frame clones only, not all of them. The table has around 140,000 clones, around nine tenths seen once; the top ten hold 1.5% to 2%. Sequences were obtained from peripheral blood. V is TRBV9 and J is TRBJ1-2, with a possible D match to TRBD1 (6 bases). The origin of this receptor is a woman aged 45-65 years with acute or convalescent COVID-19. The CDR3 nucleotides are TGTGCCAGCAGCACCCAACAGGGAGCGGGAGGCTACACCTTC. It is translated as CASSTQQGAGGYTF.